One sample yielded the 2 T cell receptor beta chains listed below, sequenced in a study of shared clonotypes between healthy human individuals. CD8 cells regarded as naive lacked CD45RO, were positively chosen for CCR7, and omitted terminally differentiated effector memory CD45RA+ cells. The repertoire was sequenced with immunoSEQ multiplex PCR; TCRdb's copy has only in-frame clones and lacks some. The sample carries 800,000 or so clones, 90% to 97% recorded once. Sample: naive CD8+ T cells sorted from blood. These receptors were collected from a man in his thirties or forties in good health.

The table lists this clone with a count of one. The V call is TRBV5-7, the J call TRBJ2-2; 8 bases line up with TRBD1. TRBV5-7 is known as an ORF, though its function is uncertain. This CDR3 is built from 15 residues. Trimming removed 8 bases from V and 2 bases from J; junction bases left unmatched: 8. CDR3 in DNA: TGTGCCAGGCTAGGGACAGGAGACAACACCGGGGAGCTGTTTTTT. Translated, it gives CARLGTGDNTGELFF.

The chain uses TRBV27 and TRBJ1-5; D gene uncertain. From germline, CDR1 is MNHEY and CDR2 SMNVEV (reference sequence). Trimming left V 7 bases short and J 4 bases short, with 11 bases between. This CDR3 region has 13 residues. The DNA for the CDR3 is TGTGCCAGCACGCTCGGGTTGAATCAGCCCCAGCATTTT. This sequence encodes CASTLGLNQPQHF.